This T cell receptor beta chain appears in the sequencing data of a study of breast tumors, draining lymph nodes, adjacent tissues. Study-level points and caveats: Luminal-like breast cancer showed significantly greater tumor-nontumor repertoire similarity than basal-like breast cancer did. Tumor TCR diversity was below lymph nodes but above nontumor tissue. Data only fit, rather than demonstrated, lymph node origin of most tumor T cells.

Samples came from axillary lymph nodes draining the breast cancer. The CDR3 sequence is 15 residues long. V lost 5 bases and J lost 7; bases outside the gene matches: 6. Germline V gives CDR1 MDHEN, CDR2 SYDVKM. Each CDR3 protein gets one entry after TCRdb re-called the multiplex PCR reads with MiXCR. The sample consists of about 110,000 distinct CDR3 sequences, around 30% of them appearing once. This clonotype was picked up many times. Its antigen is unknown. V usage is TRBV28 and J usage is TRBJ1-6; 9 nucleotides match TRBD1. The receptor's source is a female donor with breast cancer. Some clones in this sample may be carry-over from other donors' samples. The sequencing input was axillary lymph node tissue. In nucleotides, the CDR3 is TGTGCCAGCAGTGCCCTGGGGACAGGGAATTCACCCCTCCACTTT. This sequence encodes CASSALGTGNSPLHF.